Listed below are T cell receptor beta chains from one sample, sequenced in a study of metastatic and nonmetastatic thyroid tumors. TCRdb redid the clone calls on the PCR reads using MiXCR. The top ten clones hold approximately 10% of a sample with about 93,000 clones, roughly 8.6% of them seen once. Sequenced material: blood. The receptors come from a female donor with papillary thyroid cancer or a benign thyroid nodule (not recorded which). Some clones in this sample may be carry-over from other donors' samples. Each CDR3 is given with its conserved first and last residue. D genes are given only for firm matches. Rows give clone size only sometimes, using once, few, many, or a class for an expanded clone.

D gene: -; clone size: -; J gene: TRBJ2-1; V gene: TRBV7-3; CDR3 DNA: TGTGCCAGCAGAGATAGCCGGTGGGCCGCCAATGAGCAGTTCTTC; CDR3 protein: CASRDSRWAANEQFF
D gene: -; clone size: many; J gene: TRBJ1-5; V gene: TRBV24-1; CDR3 DNA: TGTGCCACCAGTGATTTGGAAAGCAATCAGCCCCAGCATTTT; CDR3 protein: CATSDLESNQPQHF
D gene: -; clone size: many; J gene: TRBJ1-1; V gene: TRBV7-9; CDR3 DNA: TGTGCCAGCAGCTCCCGGGTACCTTTAGAAGCTTTCTTT; CDR3 protein: CASSSRVPLEAFF
D gene: -; clone size: many; J gene: TRBJ1-6; V gene: TRBV5-1; CDR3 DNA: TGCGCCAGCAGCTTGGCCCAGCCTAATTCACCCCTCCACTTT; CDR3 protein: CASSLAQPNSPLHF
D gene: -; clone size: many; J gene: TRBJ1-2; V gene: TRBV15; CDR3 DNA: TGTGCCACCAGCAGAGATTCTGGGCAGTACTATGGCTACACCTTC; CDR3 protein: CATSRDSGQYYGYTF
D gene: TRBD2; clone size: many; J gene: TRBJ2-1; V gene: TRBV7-3; CDR3 DNA: TGTGCCAGCAGCGACCGACTAGCGAATGAGCAGTTCTTC; CDR3 protein: CASSDRLANEQFF
D gene: -; clone size: few; J gene: TRBJ2-4; V gene: TRBV12-3/TRBV12-4; CDR3 DNA: TGTGCCAGCAGTTTAAGGGGGGCTGGGGACATTCAGTACTTC; CDR3 protein: CASSLRGAGDIQYF
D gene: -; clone size: many; J gene: TRBJ1-4; V gene: TRBV15; CDR3 DNA: TGTGCCACCAGCAGAGAAGGAGGGGGTGGTGAAAAACTGTTTTTT; CDR3 protein: CATSREGGGGEKLFF
D gene: -; clone size: many; J gene: TRBJ1-1; V gene: TRBV7-9; CDR3 DNA: TGTGCCAGCAGCTTAGCCGGAGGGAACACTGAAGCTTTCTTT; CDR3 protein: CASSLAGGNTEAFF
D gene: TRBD1; clone size: many; J gene: TRBJ1-1; V gene: TRBV11-2; CDR3 DNA: TGTGCCAGCAGCCCGACAGGGCGACACACTGAAGCTTTCTTT; CDR3 protein: CASSPTGRHTEAFF
D gene: TRBD2; clone size: few; J gene: TRBJ2-5; V gene: TRBV25-1; CDR3 DNA: TGTGCCAGCCGCGGACGGGGGGTTGAGACCCAGTACTTC; CDR3 protein: CASRGRGVETQYF
D gene: -; clone size: many; J gene: TRBJ2-7; V gene: TRBV6-1; CDR3 DNA: TGTGCCAGCAGCCCCGGGACTGGCTACGAGCAGTACTTC; CDR3 protein: CASSPGTGYEQYF
D gene: TRBD2; clone size: -; J gene: TRBJ2-1; V gene: TRBV7-2; CDR3 DNA: TGTGCCAGCAGCTTAACGAGCGGGGGGGGCTCCTACAATGAGCAGTTCTTC; CDR3 protein: CASSLTSGGGSYNEQFF
D gene: -; clone size: many; J gene: TRBJ2-4; V gene: TRBV20-1; CDR3 DNA: TGCAGTGCTAGACAGGGGCCGAACATTCAGTACTTC; CDR3 protein: CSARQGPNIQYF
D gene: -; clone size: many; J gene: TRBJ1-1; V gene: TRBV7-3; CDR3 DNA: TGTGCCAGCAGCCACCCCGGCACTGAAGCTTTCTTT; CDR3 protein: CASSHPGTEAFF
D gene: TRBD2; clone size: many; J gene: TRBJ2-1; V gene: TRBV7-3; CDR3 DNA: TGTGCCAGCAGCCGGACTAGCGGGAGTGAGCAGTTCTTC; CDR3 protein: CASSRTSGSEQFF
D gene: TRBD2; clone size: -; J gene: TRBJ2-1; V gene: TRBV20-1; CDR3 DNA: TGCAGTGCTAGAGGTCCTAGCGGGGGCTCGAATGAGCAGTTCTTC; CDR3 protein: CSARGPSGGSNEQFF
D gene: -; clone size: few; J gene: TRBJ1-2; V gene: TRBV10-2; CDR3 DNA: TGCGCCAGCAGTGATGGGGGATCATATGGCTACACCTTC; CDR3 protein: CASSDGGSYGYTF
D gene: TRBD1; clone size: many; J gene: TRBJ2-2; V gene: TRBV9; CDR3 DNA: TGTGCCAGCAGCGGACAGGGGGCCGGGGAGCTGTTTTTT; CDR3 protein: CASSGQGAGELFF